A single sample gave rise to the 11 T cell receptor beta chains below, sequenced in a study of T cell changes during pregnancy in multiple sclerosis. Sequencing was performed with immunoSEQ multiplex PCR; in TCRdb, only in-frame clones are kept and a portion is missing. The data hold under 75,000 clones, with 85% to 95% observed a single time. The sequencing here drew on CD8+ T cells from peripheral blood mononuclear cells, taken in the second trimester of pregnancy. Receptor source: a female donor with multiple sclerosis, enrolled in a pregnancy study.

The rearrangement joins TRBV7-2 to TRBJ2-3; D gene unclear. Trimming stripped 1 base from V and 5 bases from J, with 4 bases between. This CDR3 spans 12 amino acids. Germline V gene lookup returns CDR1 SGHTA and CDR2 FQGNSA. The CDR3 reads CASSLVRDTQYF. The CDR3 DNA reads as TGTGCCAGCAGCTTAGTGAGAGATACGCAGTATTTT.

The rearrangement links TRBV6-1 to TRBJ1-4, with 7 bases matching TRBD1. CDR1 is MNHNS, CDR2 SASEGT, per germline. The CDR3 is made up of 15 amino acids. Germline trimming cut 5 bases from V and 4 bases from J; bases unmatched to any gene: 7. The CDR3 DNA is TGTGCCAGCAGTACCTCGACAGGGCTTAATGAAAAACTGTTTTTT. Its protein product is CASSTSTGLNEKLFF.

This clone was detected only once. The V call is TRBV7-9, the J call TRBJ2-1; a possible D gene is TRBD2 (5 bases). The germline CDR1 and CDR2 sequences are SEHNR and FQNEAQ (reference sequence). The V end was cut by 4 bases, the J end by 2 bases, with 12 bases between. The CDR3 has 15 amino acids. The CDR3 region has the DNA TGTGCCAGCAGCTCGACTACAAGGACCTACAATGAGCAGTTCTTC. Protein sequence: CASSSTTRTYNEQFF.

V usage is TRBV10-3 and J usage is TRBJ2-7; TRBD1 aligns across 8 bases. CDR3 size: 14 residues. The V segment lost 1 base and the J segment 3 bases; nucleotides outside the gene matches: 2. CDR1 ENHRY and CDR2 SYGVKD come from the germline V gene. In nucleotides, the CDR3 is TGTGCCATCAGTGAGTGGACAGGGCTCTACGAGCAGTACTTC. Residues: CAISEWTGLYEQYF.

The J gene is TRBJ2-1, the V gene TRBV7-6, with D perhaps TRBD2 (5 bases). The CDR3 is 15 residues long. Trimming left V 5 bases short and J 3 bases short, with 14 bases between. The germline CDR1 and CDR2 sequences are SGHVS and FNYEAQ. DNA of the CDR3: TGTGCCAGCAGCCCCAACGGCGGGCTCTACAATGAGCAGTTCTTC. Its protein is CASSPNGGLYNEQFF.

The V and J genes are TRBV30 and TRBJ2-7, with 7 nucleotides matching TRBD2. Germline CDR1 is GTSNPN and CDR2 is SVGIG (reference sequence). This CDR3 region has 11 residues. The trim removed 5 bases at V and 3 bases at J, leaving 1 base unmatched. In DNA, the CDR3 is TGTGCCTGGGGGACTAACTACGAGCAGTACTTC. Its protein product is CAWGTNYEQYF. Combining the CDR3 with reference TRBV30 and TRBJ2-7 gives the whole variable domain SQTIHQWPATLVQPVGSPLSLECTVEGTSNPNLYWYRQAAGRGLQLLFYSVGIGQISSEVPQNLSASRPQDRQFILSSKKLLLSDSGFYLCAWGTNYEQYFGPGTRLTVT.

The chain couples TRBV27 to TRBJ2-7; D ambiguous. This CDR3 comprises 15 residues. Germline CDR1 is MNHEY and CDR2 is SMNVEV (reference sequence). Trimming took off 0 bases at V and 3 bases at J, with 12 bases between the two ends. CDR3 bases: TGTGCCAGCAGTTTATCTGGGCTCATGGACTACGAGCAGTACTTC. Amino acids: CASSLSGLMDYEQYF.

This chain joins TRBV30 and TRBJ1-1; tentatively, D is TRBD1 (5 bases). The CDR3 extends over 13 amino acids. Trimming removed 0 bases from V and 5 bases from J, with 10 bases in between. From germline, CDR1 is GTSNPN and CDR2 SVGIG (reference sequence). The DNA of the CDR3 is TGTGCCTGGAGTGTTCTGGGGGGGACTGAAGCTTTCTTT. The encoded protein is CAWSVLGGTEAFF.

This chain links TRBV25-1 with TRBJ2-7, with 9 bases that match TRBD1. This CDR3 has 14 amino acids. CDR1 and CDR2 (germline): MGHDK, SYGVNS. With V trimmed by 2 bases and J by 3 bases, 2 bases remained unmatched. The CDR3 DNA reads TGTGCCAGCAGTGAAACAGGGGGCTTCTACGAGCAGTACTTC. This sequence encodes CASSETGGFYEQYF.

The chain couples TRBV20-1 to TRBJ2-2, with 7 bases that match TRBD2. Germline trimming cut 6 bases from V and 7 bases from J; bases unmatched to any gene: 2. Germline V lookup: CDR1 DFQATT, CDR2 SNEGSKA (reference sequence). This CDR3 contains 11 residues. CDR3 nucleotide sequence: TGCAGTGCACCGGGAGGCGGGGAGCTGTTTTTT. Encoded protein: CSAPGGGELFF.

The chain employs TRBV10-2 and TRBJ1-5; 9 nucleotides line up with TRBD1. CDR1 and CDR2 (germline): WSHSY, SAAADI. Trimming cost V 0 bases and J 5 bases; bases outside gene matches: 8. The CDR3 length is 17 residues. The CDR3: CASSESAGTGSDQPQHF. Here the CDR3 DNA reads TGCGCCAGCAGTGAGTCTGCGGGGACAGGGTCTGATCAGCCCCAGCATTTT.